Sequencing of this T cell receptor (beta chain) was carried out in a study of blood T cell repertoires in COVID-19. About the research overall: Samples came from the United States, Italy and Spain, spanning acute and convalescent COVID-19. T cells, B-cell-depleted T cells, or PBMCs provided the cDNA or gDNA that served as material.

In germline, CDR1 is SGHTA, CDR2 FQGNSA. V was pared by 4 bases and J by 6 bases, with 12 bases between. This CDR3 is built from 14 residues. Under the authors' procedure: Amplifying reference gene primers gave estimates of nucleated cell counts. Clones were sequenced by immunoSEQ multiplex PCR, and TCRdb holds only the in-frame ones, with some missing. V, J and clone size were drawn from that table, and D and trimming were deduced from the DNA. The sample yields roughly 260,000 clones, approximately 86% seen once. The sequence was obtained from a man aged 40-49 years who had recovered from COVID-19. Sequenced sample: peripheral blood. This chain uses TRBV7-2 with TRBJ2-2; tentative D call: TRBD1 (5 bases). CDR3 DNA sequence: TGTGCCAGCAGCTCCAGGGATGGCCCCGGGGAGCTGTTTTTT. This gives the protein CASSSRDGPGELFF.